The entry that follows covers one TCR beta chain sequence. Its matching antigen is unknown. The data were obtained in a study of response to subunit inactivated influenza vaccine. Study results and limitations: Few additional T cells are recruited per seasonal influenza vaccination, authors suggested.

TCRdb itself ran the RT-PCR reads through MiXCR, one entry per CDR3 protein. The table shows around 650,000 distinct CDR3 sequences, with about 15% occurring only once. CDR3 length equals 13 residues. Trimming cost V 0 bases and J 3 bases, with 7 bases left between them. Germline V CDR1 and CDR2: SGDLS, YYNGEE. The TCR was taken from a man in his fifties or sixties who received an inactivated influenza vaccine. Sequencing used PBMCs from blood, obtained roughly 12 days after vaccination. J is TRBJ2-7 and V is TRBV9; D unclear. The CDR3 reads CASSVAPDYEQYF. CDR3 coding DNA: TGTGCCAGCAGCGTAGCCCCGGACTACGAGCAGTACTTC.